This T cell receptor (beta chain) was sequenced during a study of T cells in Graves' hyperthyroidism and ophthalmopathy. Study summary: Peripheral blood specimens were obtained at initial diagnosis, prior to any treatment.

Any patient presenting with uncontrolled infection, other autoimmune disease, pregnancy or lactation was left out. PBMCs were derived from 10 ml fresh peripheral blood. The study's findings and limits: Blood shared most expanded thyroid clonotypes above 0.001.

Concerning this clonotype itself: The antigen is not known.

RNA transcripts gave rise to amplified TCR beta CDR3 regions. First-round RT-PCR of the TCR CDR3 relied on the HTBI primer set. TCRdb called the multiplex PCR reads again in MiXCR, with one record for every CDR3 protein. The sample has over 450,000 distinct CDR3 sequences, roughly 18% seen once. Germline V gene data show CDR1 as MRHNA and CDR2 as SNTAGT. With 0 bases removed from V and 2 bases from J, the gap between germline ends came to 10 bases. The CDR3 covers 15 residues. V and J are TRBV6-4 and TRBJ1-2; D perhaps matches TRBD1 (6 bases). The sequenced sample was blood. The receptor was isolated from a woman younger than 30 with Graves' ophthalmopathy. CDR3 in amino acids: CASSDSARGNYGYTF. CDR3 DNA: TGTGCCAGCAGTGACTCTGCCAGGGGAAACTATGGCTACACCTTC.